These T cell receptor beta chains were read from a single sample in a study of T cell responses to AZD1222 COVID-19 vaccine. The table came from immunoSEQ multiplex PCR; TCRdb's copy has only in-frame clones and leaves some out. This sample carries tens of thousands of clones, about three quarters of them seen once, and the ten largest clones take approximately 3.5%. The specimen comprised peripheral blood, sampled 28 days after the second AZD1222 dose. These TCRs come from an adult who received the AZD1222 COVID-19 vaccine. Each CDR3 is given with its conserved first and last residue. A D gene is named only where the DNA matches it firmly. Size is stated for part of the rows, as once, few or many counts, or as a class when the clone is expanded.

CDR3nt: TGTGCCAGTAGTATTTCGCCCGGGAGCCCGAATGGAAACACCATATATTTT; CDR3aa: CASSISPGSPNGNTIYF; abundance: .; v_gene: TRBV19; j_gene: TRBJ1-3; d_gene: .
CDR3nt: TGTGCCAGCAGCTTGACCGGGACCCCTAATTCACCCCTCCACTTT; CDR3aa: CASSLTGTPNSPLHF; abundance: .; v_gene: TRBV11-2; j_gene: TRBJ1-6; d_gene: .
CDR3nt: TGCGCCAGCAGCCAAGATATGGGACAGAACACCGGGGAGCTGTTTTTT; CDR3aa: CASSQDMGQNTGELFF; abundance: few; v_gene: TRBV4-3; j_gene: TRBJ2-2; d_gene: .
CDR3nt: TGTGCCAGCAGCGGAGGGGGGGCCATCTACGAGCAGTACTTC; CDR3aa: CASSGGGAIYEQYF; abundance: .; v_gene: TRBV11-2; j_gene: TRBJ2-7; d_gene: .
CDR3nt: TGTGCCAGCAGCGTAGACGGGGTGGGGGGTCCCGAGCAGTACTTC; CDR3aa: CASSVDGVGGPEQYF; abundance: few; v_gene: TRBV9; j_gene: TRBJ2-7; d_gene: .
CDR3nt: TGTGCCAGCAGCTCAAGGACAGGGGCCACCGGGGAGCTGTTTTTT; CDR3aa: CASSSRTGATGELFF; abundance: .; v_gene: TRBV7-2; j_gene: TRBJ2-2; d_gene: TRBD1
CDR3nt: TGTGCCAGCACCCGACTAGCGGGGGGGCGAAATGAGCAGTTCTTC; CDR3aa: CASTRLAGGRNEQFF; abundance: .; v_gene: TRBV11-3; j_gene: TRBJ2-1; d_gene: TRBD2
CDR3nt: TGCGCCAGCAGTCAAGTTCGGGCAGGGGGCGCGGAGTTTAGCAATCAGCCCCAGCATTTT; CDR3aa: CASSQVRAGGAEFSNQPQHF; abundance: .; v_gene: TRBV23-1; j_gene: TRBJ1-5; d_gene: TRBD1
CDR3nt: TGTGCCAGCAGCTCCCGGGACAGGAACTCCTACGAGCAGTACTTC; CDR3aa: CASSSRDRNSYEQYF; abundance: .; v_gene: TRBV6-5; j_gene: TRBJ2-7; d_gene: TRBD1
CDR3nt: TGCGCCAGCAGCTCGGGACTCACGAACACCGGGGAGCTGTTTTTT; CDR3aa: CASSSGLTNTGELFF; abundance: .; v_gene: TRBV5-1; j_gene: TRBJ2-2; d_gene: .
CDR3nt: TGTGCCAGCTCACCACGCCTTGGGAGGGACACTGAAGCTTTCTTT; CDR3aa: CASSPRLGRDTEAFF; abundance: .; v_gene: TRBV18; j_gene: TRBJ1-1; d_gene: .
CDR3nt: TGTGCCATCCCCCCCGGGGCAGGGGGCACAGCGAGGGAAAAACTGTTTTTT; CDR3aa: CAIPPGAGGTAREKLFF; abundance: .; v_gene: TRBV7-9; j_gene: TRBJ1-4; d_gene: TRBD1
CDR3nt: TGTGCCAGCAGTTTCTGGGGTGACACTGAAGCTTTCTTT; CDR3aa: CASSFWGDTEAFF; abundance: .; v_gene: TRBV6-6; j_gene: TRBJ1-1; d_gene: .
CDR3nt: TGTGCCAGCAGCCGAGACAGGTTAGGGACCATATATTTT; CDR3aa: CASSRDRLGTIYF; abundance: .; v_gene: TRBV3-1/TRBV3-2; j_gene: TRBJ1-3; d_gene: .
CDR3nt: TGCGCCAGCAGCCAGGACAGCAACCAAGAGACCCAGTACTTC; CDR3aa: CASSQDSNQETQYF; abundance: .; v_gene: TRBV4-1; j_gene: TRBJ2-5; d_gene: .
CDR3nt: TGTGCCAGCAGCTTAGCTGAAGAGACCCAGTACTTC; CDR3aa: CASSLAEETQYF; abundance: few; v_gene: TRBV11-1; j_gene: TRBJ2-5; d_gene: .
CDR3nt: TGTGCCAGCAACAAAGAGGGGTTAGGCTCCTACGAGCAGTACTTC; CDR3aa: CASNKEGLGSYEQYF; abundance: .; v_gene: TRBV28; j_gene: TRBJ2-7; d_gene: .
CDR3nt: TGTGCCAGCAGCACCTGGACCATGACAGGGAAAGACACCTTC; CDR3aa: CASSTWTMTGKDTF; abundance: .; v_gene: TRBV5-6; j_gene: TRBJ1-2; d_gene: TRBD1
CDR3nt: TGTGCCAGCAGCTTAGCACACGAATACGAGCAGTACTTC; CDR3aa: CASSLAHEYEQYF; abundance: few; v_gene: TRBV7-9; j_gene: TRBJ2-7; d_gene: .
CDR3nt: TGTGCCAGTAGTCCGAGAACGGCCCGCTCTGGGGCCAACGTCCTGACTTTC; CDR3aa: CASSPRTARSGANVLTF; abundance: .; v_gene: TRBV19; j_gene: TRBJ2-6; d_gene: .
CDR3nt: TGTGCCAGCAGCTTAGCGGGACAGCTCTATGGCTACACCTTC; CDR3aa: CASSLAGQLYGYTF; abundance: few; v_gene: TRBV7-8; j_gene: TRBJ1-2; d_gene: TRBD1
CDR3nt: TGCAGTGCTATTAGACGGGATGAAGCTTTCTTT; CDR3aa: CSAIRRDEAFF; abundance: .; v_gene: TRBV20-1; j_gene: TRBJ1-1; d_gene: .
CDR3nt: TGCGCCAGCAGTGAGTTGGGCAGATATTCACCCCTCCACTTT; CDR3aa: CASSELGRYSPLHF; abundance: few; v_gene: TRBV10-2; j_gene: TRBJ1-6; d_gene: .
CDR3nt: TGTGCCAGCGCTACTACCACTGAAGCTTTCTTT; CDR3aa: CASATTTEAFF; abundance: .; v_gene: TRBV18; j_gene: TRBJ1-1; d_gene: .
CDR3nt: TGTGCCAGCAGTTACTCGGGGGGATTCAGCTCCTACGAGCAGTACTTC; CDR3aa: CASSYSGGFSSYEQYF; abundance: .; v_gene: TRBV6-5; j_gene: TRBJ2-7; d_gene: .
CDR3nt: TGTGCCAGCAGCGACGCTACCGGGACTAGCGGGGGTTTCTACAATGAGCAGTTCTTC; CDR3aa: CASSDATGTSGGFYNEQFF; abundance: .; v_gene: TRBV11-3; j_gene: TRBJ2-1; d_gene: TRBD2
CDR3nt: TGCGCCAGCAGTAAGCGGGGGGCCACAGATACGCAGTATTTT; CDR3aa: CASSKRGATDTQYF; abundance: .; v_gene: TRBV10-2; j_gene: TRBJ2-3; d_gene: TRBD2
CDR3nt: TGTGCCAGCTCACCCCGGGACTTGAACACTGAAGCTTTCTTT; CDR3aa: CASSPRDLNTEAFF; abundance: .; v_gene: TRBV18; j_gene: TRBJ1-1; d_gene: .
CDR3nt: TGTGCCTGTCAAACCGGGACAGTTAACACCGGGGAGCTGTTTTTT; CDR3aa: CACQTGTVNTGELFF; abundance: .; v_gene: TRBV2; j_gene: TRBJ2-2; d_gene: TRBD1
CDR3nt: TGTGCCAGCTCACCAGCTAGCGGGGGGGCCGCTGAGACCCAGTACTTC; CDR3aa: CASSPASGGAAETQYF; abundance: .; v_gene: TRBV18; j_gene: TRBJ2-5; d_gene: TRBD2
CDR3nt: TGTGCCAGCAATGGGGGTTGGGTAGATACGCAGTATTTT; CDR3aa: CASNGGWVDTQYF; abundance: .; v_gene: TRBV2; j_gene: TRBJ2-3; d_gene: .
CDR3nt: TGTGCCACCAGTGATTTTGGGACAGTCACAGATACGCAGTATTTT; CDR3aa: CATSDFGTVTDTQYF; abundance: .; v_gene: TRBV24-1; j_gene: TRBJ2-3; d_gene: TRBD1
CDR3nt: TGTGCCAACAACAGGTTGGGGGCTCCCAATCAGCCCCAGCATTTT; CDR3aa: CANNRLGAPNQPQHF; abundance: .; v_gene: TRBV6-5; j_gene: TRBJ1-5; d_gene: .
CDR3nt: TGTGCCAGCAGCTTAAGGGGTGAAGGGCGTACCTACAATGAGCAGTTCTTC; CDR3aa: CASSLRGEGRTYNEQFF; abundance: once; v_gene: TRBV11-2; j_gene: TRBJ2-1; d_gene: .
CDR3nt: TGTGCCAGCAGACAGGGGAATAATTCACCCCTCCACTTT; CDR3aa: CASRQGNNSPLHF; abundance: .; v_gene: TRBV28; j_gene: TRBJ1-6; d_gene: TRBD1
CDR3nt: TGTGCCAGCAGCCTACAGGAGTATGGCAGCTCTGGAAACACCATATATTTT; CDR3aa: CASSLQEYGSSGNTIYF; abundance: once; v_gene: TRBV7-8; j_gene: TRBJ1-3; d_gene: .
CDR3nt: TGTGCCAGCAGTTACTCGAGGACAGCCCTCTCCTACGAGCAGTACTTC; CDR3aa: CASSYSRTALSYEQYF; abundance: .; v_gene: TRBV6-5; j_gene: TRBJ2-7; d_gene: .
CDR3nt: TGTGCCAGTAGTATGAACAGGGTTATGAACGAGCAGTACTTC; CDR3aa: CASSMNRVMNEQYF; abundance: .; v_gene: TRBV19; j_gene: TRBJ2-7; d_gene: .
CDR3nt: TGTGCCAGCGGTTCCGGGGCATTTTCCTATAATTCACCCCTCCACTTT; CDR3aa: CASGSGAFSYNSPLHF; abundance: .; v_gene: TRBV6-5; j_gene: TRBJ1-6; d_gene: .
CDR3nt: TGTGCCAGCGTAGGCGGTTCCTACAATGAGCAGTTCTTC; CDR3aa: CASVGGSYNEQFF; abundance: .; v_gene: TRBV12-3/TRBV12-4; j_gene: TRBJ2-1; d_gene: .
CDR3nt: TGTGCCAGCAGTGACGGGGGGGTGAAGTTCTTC; CDR3aa: CASSDGGVKFF; abundance: .; v_gene: TRBV2; j_gene: TRBJ2-1; d_gene: TRBD2
CDR3nt: TGTGCCTGGAGCCGAACAACTAATGAAAAACTGTTTTTT; CDR3aa: CAWSRTTNEKLFF; abundance: .; v_gene: TRBV30; j_gene: TRBJ1-4; d_gene: .